The present entry profiles one TCR beta chain with its context. Using immunoSEQ multiplex PCR, the repertoire was profiled, and TCRdb retains in-frame clones only, with some absent. The sample shows 200,000 to 250,000 clones, 75% to 90% of them seen only once. The CDR3 covers 15 residues. Trimming cost V 6 bases and J 3 bases, with 18 bases left between them. CDR1 is SQVTM and CDR2 is ANQGSEA in the germline V gene. The sample originates from a study of cytomegalovirus exposure and HLA in healthy donors. The material sequenced was PBMCs. J is TRBJ2-1 and V is TRBV29-1; D is possibly TRBD1 (6 bases). The TCR was taken from a woman in her 30s in good health and CMV-seropositive. The CDR3 nucleotides are TGCAGCGTACCCTCCAAAGGGGGAATCTACAATGAGCAGTTCTTC. Amino acid sequence: CSVPSKGGIYNEQFF.